The rows below give T cell receptor beta chains drawn from one sample of a study of early stage breast cancer tumors. TCRdb's copy holds only in-frame clones and misses some; the assay was immunoSEQ multiplex PCR. This sample has over 40,000 clones, with 78% found just once. Sequencing input: blood. Receptor source: a person in their 40s with breast cancer. Each CDR3 is given without its conserved first and last residue. Each record gives: CDR3 protein, V gene, J gene.

cdr3_aa: ASSQDPRNTEAF
v_call: TRBV4-2
j_call: TRBJ1-1

cdr3_aa: ASSLGGYETEAF
v_call: TRBV5-5
j_call: TRBJ1-1

cdr3_aa: ASSPHHQNEAF
v_call: TRBV19
j_call: TRBJ1-1

cdr3_aa: ASSVVGTSGRISYNEQF
v_call: TRBV9
j_call: TRBJ2-1

cdr3_aa: ASSEADSGANVLT
v_call: TRBV6-1
j_call: TRBJ2-6

cdr3_aa: ASSVEQIENIQY
v_call: TRBV2
j_call: TRBJ2-4

cdr3_aa: ASSETASGHILYEQY
v_call: TRBV6-1
j_call: TRBJ2-7

cdr3_aa: ASSPSNEQF
v_call: TRBV11-2
j_call: TRBJ2-1

cdr3_aa: ASSEGIQGGYGYT
v_call: TRBV10-2
j_call: TRBJ1-2

cdr3_aa: ASSEAQVGNTEAF
v_call: TRBV6-1
j_call: TRBJ1-1

cdr3_aa: ASSLAGGTEAF
v_call: TRBV11-3
j_call: TRBJ1-1

cdr3_aa: ASSLAGGGYT
v_call: TRBV5-1
j_call: TRBJ1-2

cdr3_aa: ASSAKGRDEQF
v_call: TRBV21-1
j_call: TRBJ2-1

cdr3_aa: ASSRGGGQGDYEQY
v_call: TRBV4-1
j_call: TRBJ2-7

cdr3_aa: ASSEGWEGLYEQY
v_call: TRBV2
j_call: TRBJ2-7

cdr3_aa: AIGGPAKNTEAF
v_call: TRBV10-3
j_call: TRBJ1-1

cdr3_aa: ASSSTVNTEAF
v_call: TRBV4-2
j_call: TRBJ1-1

cdr3_aa: ASSQVPPGLNTEAF
v_call: TRBV4-1
j_call: TRBJ1-1